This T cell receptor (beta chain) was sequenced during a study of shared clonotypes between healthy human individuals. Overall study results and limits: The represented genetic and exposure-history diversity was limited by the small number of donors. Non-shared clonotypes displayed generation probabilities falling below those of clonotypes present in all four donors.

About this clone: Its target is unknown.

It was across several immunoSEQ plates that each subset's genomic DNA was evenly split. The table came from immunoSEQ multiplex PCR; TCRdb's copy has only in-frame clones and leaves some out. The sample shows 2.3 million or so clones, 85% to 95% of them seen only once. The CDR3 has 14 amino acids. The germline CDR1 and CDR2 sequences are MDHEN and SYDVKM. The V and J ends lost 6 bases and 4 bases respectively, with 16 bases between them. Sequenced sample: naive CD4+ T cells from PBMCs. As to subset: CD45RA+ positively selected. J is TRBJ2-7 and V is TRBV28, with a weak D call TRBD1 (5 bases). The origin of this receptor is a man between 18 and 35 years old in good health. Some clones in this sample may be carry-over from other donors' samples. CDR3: CASRSSQGRYEQYF. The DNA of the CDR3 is TGTGCCAGCAGATCGAGCCAGGGTCGGTACGAGCAGTACTTC.